This T cell receptor (beta chain) originates from a study of cytomegalovirus exposure and HLA in healthy donors. Study-level findings and limits: High sensitivity and specificity were reportedly achieved when the classifier diagnosed cytomegalovirus status. Among TCR beta chains, those listed as cytomegalovirus-associated numbered some 160.

Trimming cost V 4 bases and J 5 bases, with 12 bases left between them. The CDR3 sequence is 13 residues long. The germline V gene encodes CDR1 SGDLS and CDR2 YYNGEE. Comment on this clone: The antigen remains undetermined.

The PCR made use of 60 Vbeta and 13 Jbeta primers. Some clones are missing from TCRdb's copy, which holds only in-frame ones; the method was immunoSEQ multiplex PCR. This sample carries around 190,000 clones, more than 65% of them seen once, and the ten largest clones take about 3.1%. The receptor's source is a female donor in good health and CMV-seronegative. The chain joins TRBV9 to TRBJ1-2; D is unresolved. Sequencing input: PBMCs. In DNA, the CDR3 is TGTGCCAGCAGCCCCGGCAGCGGTTATGGCTACACCTTC. This encodes CASSPGSGYGYTF. The entire variable domain, with the rest obtained from reference TRBV9 and TRBJ1-2, is as follows: DSGVTQTPKHLITATGQRVTLRCSPRSGDLSVYWYQQSLDQGLQFLIQYYNGEERAKGNILERFSAQQFPDLHSELNLSSLELGDSALYFCASSPGSGYGYTFGSGTRLTVV.